This T cell receptor beta chain was retrieved from a study of blood T cell repertoires in COVID-19 (TCRdb year 2020). General notes on the study: Samples from collaborators originated in the United States, Italy and Spain and spanned both the acute and convalescent phases of COVID-19. The material from the prospective study consisted of cDNA or gDNA derived from T cells, B-cell-depleted T cells, or PBMCs. Deeply sampled blood TCRbeta repertoires from subjects exposed to, actively infected with, or recovered from COVID-19 were included in the dataset. A freely available public database, intended as a resource for researchers studying the immune response to SARS-CoV-2, is where the repertoires were released. The samples were drawn from the first 160 participants of the ongoing ImmuneRACE study and from 1,254 subjects provided by 6 global collaborators. Nearly every sample came with metadata listing a de-identified subject ID, COVID-19 status, age in years and sex. Where available, HLA class I and class II types were obtained from metadata supplied by the sample provider rather than from assay-based typing. General study outcomes and caveats: The amount of clinical and demographic metadata varied by source and participant and was provided uncurated.

Enrolling through a virtual design, the prospective study's participants ranged in age from roughly 18 to 89 years and lived across roughly 23 United States geographic areas. Cohort assignment in the prospective study relied on participant-reported clinical history from a screening survey and a study questionnaire. Each participant in the prospective study had whole blood, serum and a nasopharyngeal or oropharyngeal swab collected by mobile phlebotomists. Prospective study participants could optionally give additional blood draws and questionnaires over an approximately 2-month period. Before DNA extraction, blood samples from the prospective study were shipped at room temperature or frozen. In regard to this clone: This clone's antigen is unknown. Per-nucleotide qualities are absent, and no much larger clonotype sits a single base away.

The germline V gene (reference sequence) specifies SSHAT as CDR1 and FNYEAQ as CDR2. The CDR3 measures 18 amino acids from cysteine to phenylalanine. Only the CDR3 DNA is retained, 54 bases long and in frame from the first base. Clipping removes 1 base from V and 4 bases from J, with 9 as the unmatched junction base count. TCRbeta CDR3 regions were amplified from genomic DNA using the immunoSEQ Assay, a bias-controlled multiplex PCR. In the original analysis: Within the assay, amplification of reference gene primers was used to estimate how many nucleated cells each sample contained. To quantify the absolute abundance of each unique TCRbeta CDR3 rearrangement, sequence reads were collapsed and filtered. Productive Simpson clonality was computed per sample as the square root of Simpson's diversity index over productive rearrangements. Held by TCRdb, this immuneACCESS table contains in-frame sequences only and omits some clones. Under half of the omission traces to an unresolved V gene where checked; the cause of the rest is unknown. The DNA was the basis for D and trimming; V, J and clone size are from that table. In this sample the table shows about 280,000 clones, around 89% of which occur a single time. Together, the top ten hold about 1.7% of the sample.

The V gene is TRBV7-7 and the J gene is TRBJ2-2; 10 nucleotides in the junction match TRBD2. Input material: PBMCs or T cells enriched from blood (not recorded which). This TCR came from a woman aged 18-29 years with acute COVID-19. The CDR3 reads CASSLVLAGTASTGELFF. DNA sequence: TGTGCCAGCAGCTTAGTACTAGCGGGGACGGCGAGCACCGGGGAGCTGTTTTTT.